Included here is one T cell receptor (beta chain) sequence, with context. The antigen is unknown. These data are taken from a study of T cell responses to AZD1222 COVID-19 vaccine. The study's findings and limits: White British donors predominated, females outnumbered males, and clonal diversity was possibly underestimated. Spike as a whole was targeted by vaccine-associated CD4 TCRs, dominant at 160-218 and 743-854. Baseline testing showed seropositivity in only a handful of AZD1222 recipients. Repertoires were collected only later (after the peak T cell response had occurred).

Here immunoSEQ multiplex PCR was the method, and the copy in TCRdb shows in-frame clones only, minus some. Of about 120,000 clones in the sample, around 90% were seen once. The receptor comes from an adult in good health. The sequenced sample was peripheral blood, obtained on day 0 of AZD1222 vaccination.

CDR3 loop: CASTRTGVRGYTF. DNA of the CDR3: TGTGCCAGCACTCGGACAGGGGTTAGGGGCTACACCTTC. The V call is TRBV11-2, the J call TRBJ1-2, with 9 bases aligning to TRBD1. Germline loops: CDR1 SGHAT, CDR2 FQNNGV. The CDR3 sequence is 13 residues long. Germline trimming cut 7 bases from V and 8 bases from J; bases unmatched to any gene: 8.